The T cell receptor beta chain under discussion was sequenced for a study of CD8 T cells in Susac syndrome (dated by TCRdb to about 2019). A note on the overall study: The study used repertoire sequencing to test whether antigen drove CD8+ T cell activation and differentiation in Susac syndrome. General conclusions and limits of the study: The number of individuals in the TCR sequencing and HLA analysis was acknowledged as relatively small.

According to the germline V gene (reference sequence), CDR1 reads SEHNR and CDR2 reads FQNEAQ. Spanning cysteine to phenylalanine, the CDR3 consists of 14 amino acids. Only the CDR3 part of the read is kept: 42 bases, read in frame from the first base. The germline V and J ends show losses of 1 base and 6 bases respectively, and no gene match explains 3 bases of the junction. Peripheral blood CD8+ and CD4+ T cells from healthy donors, Susac syndrome patients and multiple sclerosis patients were profiled using high-throughput TCR beta sequencing. Healthy donors were included as age- and sex-matched controls. Bulk CD8+ and CD4+ T cells were purified by magnetic negative isolation, while CD8+ TEMRA cells were enriched using FACS. Blood was collected in EDTA tubes and processed within 24 hours, with PBMCs isolated through density gradient centrifugation. PBMCs destined for TCR sequencing were cryopreserved in liquid nitrogen and later thawed in a 37 °C water bath. Purity of sorted or isolated CD4+, CD8+ and CD8+ TEMRA cells was at least 90%.

RNA was extracted using the RNeasy kit, and roughly 0.5 to 1 microgram was reverse transcribed with random hexamers. The immunoSEQ multiplex PCR assay, which covers 54 Vbeta and 13 Jbeta segments, was used to amplify TCR beta CDR3 regions. To correct PCR amplification bias, a synthetic template baseline was used for both primer optimization and computational correction. From the authors' description of their analysis: Reads were annotated to V, D and J genes according to IMGT and were analyzed with immunoSEQ Analyzer, with only productive sequences retained. Clonality was calculated as one minus the Shannon entropy normalized by log2 of the number of productive unique sequences. Public and private clones were assessed among the 100 most prevalent clones of each patient and control. Susac-specific clones were defined as absent from healthy and MS cohorts, around 970 published viral clones and other ImmuneACCESS disease sequences. TCRdb itself trimmed the public reads at Q25 with fastp, ran MiXCR and retained productive beta chains. Under each unique CDR3 protein, matching rows form one entry showing the most common genes and DNA. The V and J calls, along with clone size, are taken from TCRdb and not from the paper's own processing. A total of about 120,000 distinct CDR3 sequences appear in this sample, about 93% of them only once. The ten largest clones represent roughly 0.098% of the sample.

The count of this clonotype is one. Its recognized antigen is unknown. Within one base of it there is no much larger clone, and no base qualities were kept. One read alone is a weak basis. The V gene is TRBV7-9 and the J gene is TRBJ1-5; a stretch of 7 junction bases matches TRBD1. The sample comprised CD4+ T cells from PBMCs. This clonotype was obtained from a human donor in good health. The encoded CDR3 is CASSLGDSSQPQHF. The DNA sequence is as follows: TGTGCCAGCAGCTTAGGGGACAGTAGTCAGCCCCAGCATTTT.